This T cell receptor (beta chain) is drawn from a study of blood T cell repertoires in COVID-19. For the study at large: There were acute and convalescent COVID-19 samples, and they came from the United States, Italy and Spain. Nucleic acid was either cDNA or gDNA, and it came from T cells, B-cell-depleted T cells, or PBMCs.

Study processing details: How many nucleated cells were present was estimated from reference gene primer amplification. This table comes from immunoSEQ multiplex PCR, and its TCRdb copy is limited to in-frame clones, with some not included. For V, J and clone size, that table is used; D and trimming come from the DNA. The data show about 150,000 clones, roughly nine tenths seen once. Trimming took 0 bases from V and 7 from J, leaving 6 bases between them. CDR1 is KGHSH and CDR2 is LQKENI in the germline V gene. The CDR3 runs 12 residues. The sequenced sample consisted of peripheral blood. The receptor was derived from a woman aged 60-75 years with active COVID-19. This chain uses TRBV18 with TRBJ1-2; D ambiguous. DNA of the CDR3: TGTGCCAGCTCACCACCCTCCGGTGGCTACACCTTC. Protein product: CASSPPSGGYTF. Full variable domain (remainder filled in from reference TRBV18 and TRBJ1-2): NAGVMQNPRHLVRRRGQEARLRCSPMKGHSHVYWYRQLPEEGLKFMVYLQKENIIDESGMPKERFSAEFPKEGPSILRIQQVVRGDSAAYFCASSPPSGGYTFGSGTRLTVV.